Presented here are 23 T cell receptor beta chains from one specimen sequenced in a study of monozygotic twins with inflammatory bowel disease. TCRdb reanalyzed the 5' RACE reads and collapses them to one entry per CDR3 protein, without DNA. The table lists 150,000 to 200,000 distinct CDR3 sequences, with around 6.8% in the top ten. The sequenced material came from blood. These receptors were obtained from a human donor with ulcerative colitis or Crohn's disease, or a healthy co-twin of an affected twin (not recorded which).

The genes are TRBV7-9 and TRBJ2-5; the TCRdb D gene call, TRBD2, has no DNA to confirm it. Germline lookup yields CDR1 SEHNR and CDR2 FQNEAQ (reference sequence). CDR3 size: 15 residues. CDR3 in amino acids: CASSLEAGGQETQYF.

The rearrangement uses TRBV6-1 and TRBJ2-3; the TRBD1 assignment by TCRdb is unverifiable without DNA. The CDR3 runs 16 residues. Germline CDR1 MNHNS, CDR2 SASEGT. The CDR3 is CASSEALGTHTDTQYF.

V and J are TRBV19 and TRBJ1-6. The length of the CDR3 is 14 residues. CDR1 and CDR2 from the germline V gene are LNHDA and SQIVND (reference sequence). The CDR3 reads CASSIQTIRSPLHF. Based on the CDR3 plus reference TRBV19 and TRBJ1-6, the full variable domain is DGGITQSPKYLFRKEGQNVTLSCEQNLNHDAMYWYRQDPGQGLRLIYYSQIVNDFQKGDIAEGYSVSREKKESFPLTVTSAQKNPTAFYLCASSIQTIRSPLHFGNGTRLTVT.

The V and J genes are TRBV5-1 and TRBJ2-2; TCRdb indicates TRBD1, and absent DNA this call remains unverified. This CDR3 comprises 13 residues. Germline V gene sequence: CDR1 SGHRS, CDR2 YFSETQ. The CDR3 region is CASSLVPGGELFF.

The chain uses TRBV30 and TRBJ2-7; the D call of TRBD1 rests on TCRdb alone, since no DNA is present to check it. This CDR3 spans 13 amino acids. CDR1 and CDR2 from the germline V gene are GTSNPN and SVGIG (reference sequence). CDR3: CAWNRDVSYEQYF. Complete variable domain (other parts from reference TRBV30 and TRBJ2-7): SQTIHQWPATLVQPVGSPLSLECTVEGTSNPNLYWYRQAAGRGLQLLFYSVGIGQISSEVPQNLSASRPQDRQFILSSKKLLLSDSGFYLCAWNRDVSYEQYFGPGTRLTVT.

The rearrangement uses TRBV7-9 and TRBJ1-4; TCRdb picks TRBD1, but there is no DNA to check that call. Germline V gene data show CDR1 as SEHNR and CDR2 as FQNEAQ (reference sequence). The CDR3 consists of 15 residues. CDR3 loop: CASSFSSGTGKKLFF.

The rearrangement links TRBV20-1 to TRBJ2-7; TCRdb's D call of TRBD1 is untestable without DNA. Looked up from germline, CDR1 is DFQATT and CDR2 is SNEGSKA (reference sequence). The CDR3 runs 15 residues. The CDR3 spells CSARDPTTGDIEQYF.

The V call is TRBV18, the J call TRBJ1-1. CDR3 length: 13 amino acids. CDR1 is KGHSH, CDR2 LQKENI, per germline. The CDR3 here is CASSSRMDTEAFF.

The chain couples TRBV7-2 to TRBJ2-5; the TCRdb D gene call, TRBD1, has no DNA to confirm it. Per germline, CDR1 SGHTA and CDR2 FQGNSA. This CDR3 has 15 residues. CDR3 residues: CASSQGGRPQETQYF.

The chain links TRBV5-1 to TRBJ1-4. CDR3 length: 16 residues. Germline loops: CDR1 SGHRS, CDR2 YFSETQ. The CDR3 reads CASSLEGGRTNEKLFF.

The CDR3 region is CAWSVRSSSNQPQHF. V and J are TRBV30 and TRBJ1-5. This CDR3 is 15 amino acids long. Germline V gene data show CDR1 as GTSNPN and CDR2 as SVGIG (reference sequence).

The chain employs TRBV5-5 and TRBJ2-1; the D call of TRBD2 rests on TCRdb alone, since no DNA is present to check it. CDR1 and CDR2 from the germline V gene are SGHKS and YYEKEE (reference sequence). This CDR3 spans 14 amino acids. The CDR3 loop reads CASSFGTRNNEQFF.

The CDR3 region is CASSRTRNEQFF. V usage is TRBV11-2 and J usage is TRBJ2-1; the D gene TCRdb calls, TRBD2, cannot be checked with no DNA. The germline V gene encodes CDR1 SGHAT and CDR2 FQNNGV. The CDR3 extends over 12 amino acids.

V and J are TRBV5-4 and TRBJ2-5. CDR1 is SGHNT, CDR2 YYREEE, per germline (reference sequence). This CDR3 is 12 amino acids long. Here the CDR3 reads CASSLVRETQYF.

This chain joins TRBV12-3 or TRBV12-4 and TRBJ2-2; TCRdb outputs TRBD2, but without DNA this stays unchecked. The CDR3 sequence is 15 residues long. The CDR3 sequence is CASSFWGGNTGELFF.

The chain combines TRBV5-5 with TRBJ2-7; without DNA, the TCRdb call of TRBD1 cannot be checked. This CDR3 is 15 amino acids long. Germline values: CDR1 SGHKS, CDR2 YYEKEE (reference sequence). The CDR3: CASSLVPLESYEQYF.

The V call is TRBV5-6, the J call TRBJ1-1. This CDR3 is built from 13 residues. CDR1 and CDR2 (germline): SGHDT, YYEEEE. CDR3 sequence: CAGTRWIDTEAFF.

The chain has TRBV9 and TRBJ2-3; TCRdb picks TRBD1, but there is no DNA to check that call. CDR3 length: 15 amino acids. Per the germline V gene, CDR1 is SGDLS and CDR2 is YYNGEE. The CDR3 protein is CASSIQGVHTDTQYF. Using reference TRBV9 and TRBJ2-3 for the parts outside the CDR3, the full variable domain is DSGVTQTPKHLITATGQRVTLRCSPRSGDLSVYWYQQSLDQGLQFLIQYYNGEERAKGNILERFSAQQFPDLHSELNLSSLELGDSALYFCASSIQGVHTDTQYFGPGTRLTVL.

V usage is TRBV20-1 and J usage is TRBJ1-1; the TRBD1 assignment by TCRdb is unverifiable without DNA. CDR3 size: 15 residues. Per germline, CDR1 DFQATT and CDR2 SNEGSKA (reference sequence). The chain's CDR3 is CSARSPRQERTEAFF.

The chain is built from TRBV6-5 and TRBJ2-7. This CDR3 has 16 amino acids. Germline CDR1 is MNHEY and CDR2 is SVGAGI. CDR3 sequence reads: CASSYLPITSSYEQYF.

The chain has TRBV30 and TRBJ1-4; TCRdb returns TRBD1, unconfirmable since there is no DNA. Germline CDR1 GTSNPN, CDR2 SVGIG (reference sequence). This CDR3 spans 16 amino acids. CDR3 residues: CAWSVPRTDRLKKLFF.

The CDR3 spells CASSPRDYNYGYTF. The chain has TRBV7-6 and TRBJ1-2. This CDR3 region has 14 residues. CDR1 and CDR2 from the germline V gene are SGHVS and FNYEAQ.

The chain recombines TRBV30 with TRBJ1-5; TCRdb names TRBD1, which stays unverified in the absence of DNA. The CDR3 contains 15 residues. CDR1 GTSNPN and CDR2 SVGIG come from the germline V gene (reference sequence). The CDR3 loop is CAWSVQSSQGWTQHF.